The entry below describes one T cell receptor (beta chain). The data were obtained in a study of blood T cell repertoires in COVID-19. Study-wide background: The study drew acute and convalescent COVID-19 samples from the United States, Italy and Spain. T cells, B-cell-depleted T cells, or PBMCs provided the cDNA or gDNA that served as material.

CDR1 and CDR2 (germline): SEHNR, FQNEAQ (reference sequence). Trimming took off 4 bases at V and 0 bases at J, with 22 bases between the two ends. This CDR3 spans 18 amino acids. Original processing methods: It was from reference gene primer amplification that nucleated cell counts were estimated. The protocol was immunoSEQ multiplex PCR, while the TCRdb copy is restricted to in-frame clones and leaves out a portion. The V and J calls and clone size were taken over from that table, and D and trimming were inferred from the DNA. The sample includes under 200,000 clones, roughly 86% of them seen just once.

This sequence was found in a woman aged 60-70 years who had recovered from COVID-19. The chain carries TRBV7-9 and TRBJ2-7; D call uncertain. Material: peripheral blood. CDR3 protein: CASSSDGVGRLSSYEQYF. The DNA for the CDR3 is TGTGCCAGCAGCTCCGACGGAGTCGGCCGCCTTAGCTCCTACGAGCAGTACTTC.